Each of the 23 T cell receptor beta chains below was sequenced from the same sample in a study of sequential checkpoint blockade in melanoma. Data came from immunoSEQ multiplex PCR; TCRdb stores just in-frame clones and leaves some out. Of around 26,000 clones detected, 70% to 80% appear once; the ten largest clones hold 22%. Treatment given: randomized to nivolumab then ipilimumab (arm A) or the reverse (arm B). The sequences come from CD8+ T cells sorted from blood (inferred from file names), collected from a patient given nivolumab and ipilimumab in sequence. The receptors were sampled from a human donor with melanoma.

This chain uses TRBV7-3 with TRBJ1-4; 7 nucleotides match TRBD1. Looked up from germline, CDR1 is SGHTA and CDR2 is FQGTGA. With V trimmed by 4 bases and J by 8 bases, 13 bases remained unmatched. CDR3 length: 16 amino acids. The CDR3 bases are TGTGCCAGCAGCTCCCCCCTTAGACAGGGAGGAGAAAAACTGTTTTTT. Its protein product is CASSSPLRQGGEKLFF.

The rearrangement links TRBV27 to TRBJ1-4, with D perhaps matching TRBD1 (5 bases). The CDR3 sequence is 13 residues long. The ends were cut back, 5 bases at V and 8 bases at J, with 12 bases in the middle. CDR1 is MNHEY, CDR2 SMNVEV, per germline (reference sequence). For the CDR3, the DNA is TGTGCCAGCAGTAAGGGACTTGGGGAAAAACTGTTTTTT. It translates to CASSKGLGEKLFF.

Only a few counts were recorded for this clone. The chain couples TRBV27 to TRBJ1-1; TRBD1 agrees at 7 bases. Trimming at V came to 4 bases and at J to 3 bases, leaving 2 bases not matched to a gene. CDR1 MNHEY and CDR2 SMNVEV come from the germline V gene (reference sequence). The CDR3 contains 13 residues. As DNA, the CDR3 is TGTGCCAGCAGTTGGGACAGTTACACTGAAGCTTTCTTT. It specifies CASSWDSYTEAFF.

The chain combines TRBV19 with TRBJ2-1; 9 bases are shared with TRBD2. V was pared by 3 bases and J by 4 bases, with 10 bases of the junction left unmatched. CDR1 is LNHDA and CDR2 is SQIVND in the germline V gene (reference sequence). This CDR3 is built from 17 residues. The DNA of the CDR3 is TGTGCCAGTAGTATCGTCCTAGCGGGACCCACATACAATGAGCAGTTCTTC. This encodes CASSIVLAGPTYNEQFF.

The CDR3 DNA reads TGTGCCAGCAGCGGGAGTGGCTACACCTTC. Residues: CASSGSGYTF. The chain couples TRBV9 to TRBJ1-2; no clear D. Germline V gives CDR1 SGDLS, CDR2 YYNGEE. This CDR3 has 10 amino acids. V lost 3 bases and J 7 bases, leaving 4 bases between the germline ends.

J is TRBJ2-3 and V is TRBV6-4; 8 positions match TRBD2. The junction had 9 bases not matched to a gene; V was cut back by 6 bases and J by 1 base. In germline, CDR1 is MRHNA, CDR2 SNTAGT. CDR3 length: 16 residues. The CDR3 DNA reads as TGTGCCAGCAGCCCCGCGGGGGGCGACGGCACAGATACGCAGTATTTT. Residues: CASSPAGGDGTDTQYF.

V gene TRBV6-1 combines with J gene TRBJ1-2, with TRBD1 matching over 11 bases. The germline V gene has CDR1 MNHNS and CDR2 SASEGT. The junction had 8 bases not matched to a gene; V was cut back by 7 bases and J by 4 bases. The CDR3 runs to 15 residues. CDR3 sequence (DNA): TGTGCCAGCACTGGACAGGGGGCTGGTTTCTATGGCTACACCTTC. Translation: CASTGQGAGFYGYTF.

This clone has just one count. The V and J genes are TRBV4-1 and TRBJ1-2; TRBD1 agrees at 7 bases. This CDR3 has 13 amino acids. Looked up from germline, CDR1 is MGHRA and CDR2 is YSYEKL. The V gene end was trimmed by 3 bases and the J gene end by 10 bases; junction bases not matched to a gene: 8. The CDR3: CASSQGTAQDYTF. Written as DNA, the CDR3 is TGCGCCAGCAGCCAGGGGACAGCCCAGGACTACACCTTC.

The chain joins TRBV27 to TRBJ2-1, with 7 bases lining up with TRBD1. V dropped 5 bases and J dropped 6; count of bases not matched to a gene: 16. Per germline, CDR1 MNHEY and CDR2 SMNVEV (reference sequence). The CDR3 covers 17 residues. This chain's CDR3 is CASSKGTVQTPINEQFF. CDR3 bases: TGTGCCAGCAGTAAAGGGACAGTTCAAACTCCTATCAATGAGCAGTTCTTC.

The chain uses TRBV7-2 and TRBJ1-6, with no clear D. V was trimmed by 5 bases and J by 10 bases, leaving 12 bases between them. Germline loops: CDR1 SGHTA, CDR2 FQGNSA. The CDR3 is 13 amino acids. The CDR3 DNA sequence: TGTGCCAGCAGCCCAGGACTGAAATCACCCCTCCACTTT. Its protein is CASSPGLKSPLHF.

CDR3 sequence reads: CASSPWTANYGYTF. In DNA, the CDR3 is TGTGCCAGCAGCCCCTGGACAGCTAACTATGGCTACACCTTC. The chain links TRBV7-9 to TRBJ1-2; tentatively, D is TRBD1 (6 bases). Germline CDR1 and CDR2: SEHNR and FQNEAQ (reference sequence). V was clipped by 5 bases and J by 0 bases, with 10 bases between them. The CDR3 contains 14 residues. Looking up the rest from reference TRBV7-9 and TRBJ1-2 gives the full variable domain: DTGVSQNPRHKITKRGQNVTFRCDPISEHNRLYWYRQTLGQGPEFLTYFQNEAQLEKSRLLSDRFSAERPKGSFSTLEIQRTEQGDSAMYLCASSPWTANYGYTFGSGTRLTVV.

The CDR3 region has the DNA TGTGCCACCAGCAGGCCCCGGAAGGAGAAAGCTTTCTTT. Translated: CATSRPRKEKAFF. The chain joins TRBV15 to TRBJ1-1; no firm D call. From germline, CDR1 is LNHNV and CDR2 YYDKDF (reference sequence). V lost 3 bases to trimming and J lost 9 bases, with 14 bases between them. The CDR3 runs to 13 residues.

J is TRBJ1-1 and V is TRBV5-1, with 10 bases aligning to TRBD1. CDR1 is SGHRS and CDR2 is YFSETQ in the germline V gene. V trimming: 0 bases; J trimming: 6 bases; junction bases outside the gene matches: 11. The CDR3 is made up of 17 amino acids. DNA for the CDR3: TGCGCCAGCAGCTTGGGGACAGGGGGTGGTTTTGGCTCTGAAGCTTTCTTT. Translating gives CASSLGTGGGFGSEAFF.

The chain joins TRBV19 to TRBJ1-1, with a tentative D call TRBD1 (6 bases). Germline assignment: CDR1 LNHDA and CDR2 SQIVND (reference sequence). Trimming removed 9 bases at V and 7 bases at J, with 15 bases between. The CDR3 spans 12 residues. DNA of the CDR3: TGTGCCAGCTTCACAGGGCTTGGTGAAGCTTTCTTT. Translating gives CASFTGLGEAFF.

This clone showed up just once. The V call is TRBV4-1, the J call TRBJ2-3, with a weak D call TRBD2 (7 bases). The CDR3 length is 16 residues. Between the trimmed V and J ends, which lost 4 bases and 0 bases, there was a span of 14 bases. Germline V gene lookup returns CDR1 MGHRA and CDR2 YSYEKL. CDR3 in amino acids: CASSPAAGASTDTQYF. Written as DNA, the CDR3 is TGCGCCAGCAGCCCTGCGGCGGGGGCTAGCACAGATACGCAGTATTTT.

This chain joins TRBV6-4 and TRBJ2-3; 10 bases align to TRBD2. The CDR3 extends over 15 amino acids. In germline, CDR1 is MRHNA, CDR2 SNTAGT. Trimming took 2 bases from V and 1 from J; bases not matched to a gene: 0. The DNA of the CDR3 is TGTGCCAGCAGTGACGGGACTAGCGGCACAGATACGCAGTATTTT. Amino acids: CASSDGTSGTDTQYF.

V gene TRBV4-3 combines with J gene TRBJ1-4; 9 nucleotides align to TRBD1. Germline loops: CDR1 LGHNA, CDR2 YSLEER. The CDR3 is 17 amino acids. V shed 0 bases, J shed 0 bases, and the junction held 2 bases outside the gene matches. The CDR3 spells CASSQEGQGTTNEKLFF. DNA for the CDR3: TGCGCCAGCAGCCAAGAGGGACAGGGAACAACTAATGAAAAACTGTTTTTT.

For this clone: This specimen includes other DNA sequences encoding the same CDR3. The chain recombines TRBV4-2 with TRBJ1-3; TRBD1 matches at 8 bases. Germline V CDR1 and CDR2: LGHNA, YNFKEQ. V shed 1 base, J shed 4 bases, and the junction held 3 bases outside the gene matches. CDR3 length: 15 amino acids. CDR3 sequence (DNA): TGTGCCAGCAGCCAAGGGACAGGGTCCGGAAACACCATATATTTT. It is translated as CASSQGTGSGNTIYF.

The rearrangement joins TRBV2 to TRBJ2-1; weak D call: TRBD1 (5 bases). The CDR3 spans 15 residues. The V end lost 6 bases, the J end lost 6 bases, and 18 bases lay between the germline ends. Germline V gene lookup returns CDR1 SNHLY and CDR2 FYNNEI. The CDR3 region has the DNA TGTGCCAGCAGACGACAGCTAAGTGTGGGCAATGAGCAGTTCTTC. Protein: CASRRQLSVGNEQFF.

The CDR3 region is CASSQGWDRVTYEQYF. The DNA of the CDR3 is TGCGCCAGCAGCCAGGGGTGGGACAGGGTGACCTACGAGCAGTACTTC. The chain uses TRBV4-1 and TRBJ2-7, with 9 bases matching TRBD1. Per the germline V gene, CDR1 is MGHRA and CDR2 is YSYEKL. J was trimmed by 2 bases and V by 3 bases; bases with no gene match: 8. CDR3 length equals 16 residues.

The count of this clone is one. The rearrangement joins TRBV28 to TRBJ2-1; 13 nucleotides align to TRBD2. CDR3 length: 14 amino acids. V lost 5 bases and J lost 12; bases outside the gene matches: 7. Germline CDR1 reads MDHEN; CDR2 reads SYDVKM. The CDR3 DNA reads as TGTGCCAGCAGTCGGGAGGGACTAGCGGGAACGCAGTTCTTC. Amino acid sequence: CASSREGLAGTQFF.

V and J are TRBV7-9 and TRBJ2-1; TRBD2 matches at 9 bases. Germline values: CDR1 SEHNR, CDR2 FQNEAQ (reference sequence). The CDR3 has 15 residues. Losses at the gene ends were 3 bases for V and 9 bases for J; bases not matched to a gene: 9. CDR3 DNA sequence: TGTGCCAGCAGCTTGGGGACTAGCTACCCCCCTGAGCAGTTCTTC. Translation: CASSLGTSYPPEQFF.

This clone was picked up one time. The chain has TRBV9 and TRBJ2-3; D is ambiguous. The CDR3 contains 13 residues. The V end lost 4 bases, the J end lost 4 bases, and 10 bases lay between the germline ends. The germline gives CDR1 SGDLS, CDR2 YYNGEE. The CDR3 DNA reads as TGTGCCAGCAGCTTCTCCTACGCAGATACGCAGTATTTT. It translates to CASSFSYADTQYF. The full variable domain, with the rest looked up from reference TRBV9 and TRBJ2-3, is DSGVTQTPKHLITATGQRVTLRCSPRSGDLSVYWYQQSLDQGLQFLIQYYNGEERAKGNILERFSAQQFPDLHSELNLSSLELGDSALYFCASSFSYADTQYFGPGTRLTVL.